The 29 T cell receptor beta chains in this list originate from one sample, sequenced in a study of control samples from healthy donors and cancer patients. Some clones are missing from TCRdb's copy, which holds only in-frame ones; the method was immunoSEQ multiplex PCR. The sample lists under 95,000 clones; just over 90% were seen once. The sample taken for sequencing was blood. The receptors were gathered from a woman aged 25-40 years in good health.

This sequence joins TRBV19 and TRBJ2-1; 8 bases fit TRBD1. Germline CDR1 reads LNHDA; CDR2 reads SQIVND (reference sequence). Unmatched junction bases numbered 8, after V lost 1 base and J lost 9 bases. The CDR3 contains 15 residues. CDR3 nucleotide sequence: TGTGCCAGTAGTATAGTGTGGGCAGGACAGGGTGAGCAGTTCTTC. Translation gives CASSIVWAGQGEQFF. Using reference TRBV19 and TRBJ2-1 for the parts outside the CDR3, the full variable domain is DGGITQSPKYLFRKEGQNVTLSCEQNLNHDAMYWYRQDPGQGLRLIYYSQIVNDFQKGDIAEGYSVSREKKESFPLTVTSAQKNPTAFYLCASSIVWAGQGEQFFGPGTRLTVL.

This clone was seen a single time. CDR3: CASSRGGSTPEAFF. The CDR3 DNA reads TGCGCCAGCAGTCGGGGGGGCTCAACCCCCGAAGCTTTCTTT. V and J are TRBV5-1 and TRBJ1-1, with D tentatively TRBD1 (6 bases). Germline V gene data show CDR1 as SGHRS and CDR2 as YFSETQ. CDR3 size: 14 residues. Trimming took 5 bases from V and 8 from J, leaving 19 bases between them.

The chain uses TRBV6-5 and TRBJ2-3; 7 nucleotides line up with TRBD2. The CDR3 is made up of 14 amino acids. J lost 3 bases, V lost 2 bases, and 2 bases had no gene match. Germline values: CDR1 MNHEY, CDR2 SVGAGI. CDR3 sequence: CASSYQLATDTQYF. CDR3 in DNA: TGTGCCAGCAGTTACCAACTAGCGACAGATACGCAGTATTTT.

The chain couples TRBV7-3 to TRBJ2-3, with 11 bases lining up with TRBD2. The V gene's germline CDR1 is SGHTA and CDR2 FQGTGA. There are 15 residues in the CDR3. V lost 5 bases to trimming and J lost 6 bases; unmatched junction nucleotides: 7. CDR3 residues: CASSPSGGRRDTQYF. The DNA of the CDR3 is TGTGCCAGCAGCCCTAGCGGGGGGCGCAGGGATACGCAGTATTTT. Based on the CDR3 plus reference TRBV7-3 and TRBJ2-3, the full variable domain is GAGVSQTPSNKVTEKGKYVELRCDPISGHTALYWYRQSLGQGPEFLIYFQGTGAADDSGLPNDRFFAVRPEGSVSTLKIQRTERGDSAVYLCASSPSGGRRDTQYFGPGTRLTVL.

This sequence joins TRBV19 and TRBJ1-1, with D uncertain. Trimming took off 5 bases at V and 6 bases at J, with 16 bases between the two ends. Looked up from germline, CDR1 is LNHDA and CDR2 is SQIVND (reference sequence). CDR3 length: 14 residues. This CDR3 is CASSFERVKPEAFF. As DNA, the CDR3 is TGTGCCAGTAGTTTCGAGAGGGTTAAGCCTGAAGCTTTCTTT.

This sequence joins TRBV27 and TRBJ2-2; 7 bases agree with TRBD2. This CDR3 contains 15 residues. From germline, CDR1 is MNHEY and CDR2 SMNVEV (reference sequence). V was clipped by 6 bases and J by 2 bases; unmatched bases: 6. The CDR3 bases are TGTGCCAGCAGGTTAGCGGGTACAAACACCGGGGAGCTGTTTTTT. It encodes CASRLAGTNTGELFF.

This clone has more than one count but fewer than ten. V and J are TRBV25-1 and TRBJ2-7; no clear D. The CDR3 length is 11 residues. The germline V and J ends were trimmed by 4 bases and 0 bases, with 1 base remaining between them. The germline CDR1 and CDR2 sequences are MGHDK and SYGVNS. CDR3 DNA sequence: TGTGCCAGCAGTGTCTCCTACGAGCAGTACTTC. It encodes CASSVSYEQYF.

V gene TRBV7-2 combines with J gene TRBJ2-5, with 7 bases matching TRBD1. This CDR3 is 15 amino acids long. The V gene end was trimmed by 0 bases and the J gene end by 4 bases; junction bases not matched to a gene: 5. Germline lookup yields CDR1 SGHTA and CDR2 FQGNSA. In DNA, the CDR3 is TGTGCCAGCAGCTTAGCCCTGACAGGGCGAGAGACCCAGTACTTC. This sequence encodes CASSLALTGRETQYF.

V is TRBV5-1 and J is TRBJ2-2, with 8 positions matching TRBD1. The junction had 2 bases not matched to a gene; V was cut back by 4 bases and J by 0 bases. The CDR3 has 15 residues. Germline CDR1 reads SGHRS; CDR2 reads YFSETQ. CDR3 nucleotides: TGCGCCAGCAGCGCAGGGGGCACGAACACCGGGGAGCTGTTTTTT. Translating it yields CASSAGGTNTGELFF.

As DNA, the CDR3 is TGTGCTAGTACGACCCTTAGGACTGAAGCTTTCTTT. Protein: CASTTLRTEAFF. The gene calls are TRBV12-5 and TRBJ1-1; the D is unclear. V lost 8 bases, J lost 5 bases, and 12 bases lay in between. Germline V gives CDR1 LGHNT, CDR2 FRNRAP. This CDR3 has 12 amino acids.

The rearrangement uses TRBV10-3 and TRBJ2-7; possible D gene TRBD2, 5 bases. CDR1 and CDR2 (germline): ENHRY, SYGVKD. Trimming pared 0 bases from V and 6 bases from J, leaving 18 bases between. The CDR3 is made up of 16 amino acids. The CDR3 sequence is CAISESWAGGEGEQYF. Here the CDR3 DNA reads TGTGCCATCAGTGAGTCGTGGGCTGGAGGAGAGGGCGAGCAGTACTTC.

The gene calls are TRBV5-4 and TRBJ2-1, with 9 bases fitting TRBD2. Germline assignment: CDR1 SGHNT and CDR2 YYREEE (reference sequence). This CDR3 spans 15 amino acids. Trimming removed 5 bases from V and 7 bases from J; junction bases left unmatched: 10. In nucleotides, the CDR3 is TGTGCCAGCAGACCGGGGCTAGCGGGGTTTAATGAGCAGTTCTTC. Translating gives CASRPGLAGFNEQFF.

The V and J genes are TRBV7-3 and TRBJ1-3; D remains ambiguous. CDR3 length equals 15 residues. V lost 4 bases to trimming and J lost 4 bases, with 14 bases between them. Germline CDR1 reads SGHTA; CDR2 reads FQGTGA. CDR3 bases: TGTGCCAGCAGCTCAACCCCGGGGTCCGGAAACACCATATATTTT. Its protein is CASSSTPGSGNTIYF.

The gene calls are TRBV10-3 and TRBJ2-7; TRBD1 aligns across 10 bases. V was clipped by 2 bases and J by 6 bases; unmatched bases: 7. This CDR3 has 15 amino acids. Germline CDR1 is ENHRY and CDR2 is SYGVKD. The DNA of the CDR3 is TGTGCCATCAGTGAGGCCGGGACAGGGGCTCGCGAGCAGTACTTC. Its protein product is CAISEAGTGAREQYF.

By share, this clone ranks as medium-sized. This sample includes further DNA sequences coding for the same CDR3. CDR3 protein: CASRSQGIRVNEQFF. Here the CDR3 DNA reads TGTGCCAGCAGGTCACAGGGCATTCGTGTCAATGAGCAGTTCTTC. The chain employs TRBV6-6 and TRBJ2-1; D possibly corresponds to TRBD1 (6 bases). With 6 bases removed from V and 6 bases from J, the gap between germline ends came to 18 bases. Germline V gene data show CDR1 as MNHNY and CDR2 as SVGAGI (reference sequence). CDR3 size: 15 residues.

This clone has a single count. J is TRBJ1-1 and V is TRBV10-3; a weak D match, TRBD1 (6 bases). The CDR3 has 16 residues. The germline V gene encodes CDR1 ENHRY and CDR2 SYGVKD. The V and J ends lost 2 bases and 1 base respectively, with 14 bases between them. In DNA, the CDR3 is TGTGCCATCAGTGAGCCGAAAAGGACAGCGAACACTGAAGCTTTCTTT. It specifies CAISEPKRTANTEAFF.

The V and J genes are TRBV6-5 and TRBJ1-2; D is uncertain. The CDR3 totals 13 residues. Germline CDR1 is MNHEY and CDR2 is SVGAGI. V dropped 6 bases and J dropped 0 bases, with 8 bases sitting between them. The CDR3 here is CASRSGANYGYTF. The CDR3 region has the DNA TGTGCCAGCAGGTCCGGAGCTAACTATGGCTACACCTTC.

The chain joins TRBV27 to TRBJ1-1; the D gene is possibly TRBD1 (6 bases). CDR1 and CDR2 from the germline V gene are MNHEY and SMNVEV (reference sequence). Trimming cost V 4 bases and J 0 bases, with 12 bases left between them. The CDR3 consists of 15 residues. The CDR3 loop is CASSWGRDMNTEAFF. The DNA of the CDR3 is TGTGCCAGCAGTTGGGGACGGGACATGAACACTGAAGCTTTCTTT.

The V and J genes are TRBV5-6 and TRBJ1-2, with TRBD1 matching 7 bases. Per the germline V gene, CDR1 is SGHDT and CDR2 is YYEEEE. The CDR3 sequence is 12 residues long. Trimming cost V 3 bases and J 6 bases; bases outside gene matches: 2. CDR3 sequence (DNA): TGTGCCAGCAGCTGGGACAGAAATGGCTACACCTTC. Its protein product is CASSWDRNGYTF.

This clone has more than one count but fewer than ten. CDR3 sequence: CALRKRGNTEAFF. CDR3 nucleotides: TGTGCTCTTAGGAAGAGGGGGAACACTGAAGCTTTCTTT. V gene TRBV12-3 or TRBV12-4 combines with J gene TRBJ1-1; the D gene is possibly TRBD1 (5 bases). There are 13 residues in the CDR3.

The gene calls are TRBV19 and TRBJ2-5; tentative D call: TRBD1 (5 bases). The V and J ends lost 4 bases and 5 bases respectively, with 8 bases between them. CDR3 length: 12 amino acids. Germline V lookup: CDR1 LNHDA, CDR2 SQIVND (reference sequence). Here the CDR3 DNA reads TGTGCCAGTAGTACAGGGATCGAGACCCAGTACTTC. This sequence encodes CASSTGIETQYF.

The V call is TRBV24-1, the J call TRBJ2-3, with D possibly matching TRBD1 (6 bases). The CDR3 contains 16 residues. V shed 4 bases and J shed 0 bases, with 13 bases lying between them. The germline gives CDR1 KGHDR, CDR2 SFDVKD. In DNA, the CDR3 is TGTGCCACCAGTGACGCCGGACAGTCTAGCACAGATACGCAGTATTTT. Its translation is CATSDAGQSSTDTQYF.

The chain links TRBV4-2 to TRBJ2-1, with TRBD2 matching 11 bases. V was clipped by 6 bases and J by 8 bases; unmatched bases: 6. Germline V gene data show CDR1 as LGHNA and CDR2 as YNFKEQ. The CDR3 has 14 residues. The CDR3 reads CASRDSGGAYEQFF. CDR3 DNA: TGTGCCAGCAGAGATAGCGGGGGGGCCTATGAGCAGTTCTTC.

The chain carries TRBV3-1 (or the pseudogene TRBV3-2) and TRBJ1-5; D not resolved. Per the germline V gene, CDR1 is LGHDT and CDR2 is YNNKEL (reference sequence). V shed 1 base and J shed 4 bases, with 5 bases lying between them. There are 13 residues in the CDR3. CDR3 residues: CASSQGLNQPQHF. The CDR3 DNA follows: TGTGCCAGCAGCCAAGGGTTGAATCAGCCCCAGCATTTT.

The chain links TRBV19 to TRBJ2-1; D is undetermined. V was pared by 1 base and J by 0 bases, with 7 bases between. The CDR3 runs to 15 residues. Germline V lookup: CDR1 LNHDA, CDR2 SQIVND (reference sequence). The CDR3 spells CASSIADSSYNEQFF. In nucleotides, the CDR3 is TGTGCCAGTAGTATAGCTGATAGCTCCTACAATGAGCAGTTCTTC.

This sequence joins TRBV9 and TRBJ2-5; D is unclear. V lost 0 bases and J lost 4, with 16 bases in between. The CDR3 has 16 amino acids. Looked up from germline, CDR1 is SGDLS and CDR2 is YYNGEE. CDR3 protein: CASSVGPARFGETQYF. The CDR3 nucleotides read TGTGCCAGCAGCGTAGGACCCGCTAGATTTGGAGAGACCCAGTACTTC. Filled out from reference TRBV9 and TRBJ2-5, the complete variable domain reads DSGVTQTPKHLITATGQRVTLRCSPRSGDLSVYWYQQSLDQGLQFLIQYYNGEERAKGNILERFSAQQFPDLHSELNLSSLELGDSALYFCASSVGPARFGETQYFGPGTRLLVL.

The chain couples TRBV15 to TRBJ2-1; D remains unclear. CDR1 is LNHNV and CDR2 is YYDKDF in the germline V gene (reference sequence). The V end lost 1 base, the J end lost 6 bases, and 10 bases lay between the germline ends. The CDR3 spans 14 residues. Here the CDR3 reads CATSRGSAGNEQFF. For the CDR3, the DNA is TGTGCCACCAGCAGAGGATCCGCTGGCAATGAGCAGTTCTTC.

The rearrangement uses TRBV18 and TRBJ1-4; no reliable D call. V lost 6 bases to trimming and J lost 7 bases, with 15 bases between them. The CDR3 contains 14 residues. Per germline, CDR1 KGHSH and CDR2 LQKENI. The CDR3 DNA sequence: TGTGCCAGCTCTCCCGATTGGGGAGCTGAAAAACTGTTTTTT. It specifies CASSPDWGAEKLFF.

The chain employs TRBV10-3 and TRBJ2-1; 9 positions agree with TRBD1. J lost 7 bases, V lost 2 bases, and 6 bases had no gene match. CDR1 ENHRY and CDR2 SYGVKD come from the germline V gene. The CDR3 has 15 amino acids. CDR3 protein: CAISETGGPGNEQFF. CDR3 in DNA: TGTGCCATCAGTGAGACAGGGGGCCCTGGTAATGAGCAGTTCTTC.